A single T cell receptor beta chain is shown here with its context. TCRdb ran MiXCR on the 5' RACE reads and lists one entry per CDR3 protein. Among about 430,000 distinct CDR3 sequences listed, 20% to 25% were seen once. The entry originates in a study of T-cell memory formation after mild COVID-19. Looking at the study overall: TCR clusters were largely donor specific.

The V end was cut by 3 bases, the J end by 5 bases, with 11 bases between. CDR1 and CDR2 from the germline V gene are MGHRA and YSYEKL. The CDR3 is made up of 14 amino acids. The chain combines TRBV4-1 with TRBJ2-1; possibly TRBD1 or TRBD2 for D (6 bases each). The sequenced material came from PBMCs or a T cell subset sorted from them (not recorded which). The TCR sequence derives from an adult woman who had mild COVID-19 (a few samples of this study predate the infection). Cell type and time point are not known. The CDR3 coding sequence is TGCGCCAGCAGCCAGAGGGGGGCCAACAATGAGCAGTTCTTC. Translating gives CASSQRGANNEQFF.